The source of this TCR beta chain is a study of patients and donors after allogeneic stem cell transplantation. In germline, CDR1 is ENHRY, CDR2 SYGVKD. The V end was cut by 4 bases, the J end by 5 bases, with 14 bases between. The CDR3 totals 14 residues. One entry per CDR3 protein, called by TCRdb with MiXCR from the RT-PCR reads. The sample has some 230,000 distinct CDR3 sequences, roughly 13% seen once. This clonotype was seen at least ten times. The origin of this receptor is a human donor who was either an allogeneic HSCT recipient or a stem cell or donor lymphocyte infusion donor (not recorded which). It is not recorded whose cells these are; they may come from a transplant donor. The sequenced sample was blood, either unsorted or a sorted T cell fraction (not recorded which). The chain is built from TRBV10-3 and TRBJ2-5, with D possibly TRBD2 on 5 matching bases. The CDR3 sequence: CAISARLGVETQYF. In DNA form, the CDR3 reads TGTGCCATCAGTGCCAGGCTCGGGGTGGAGACCCAGTACTTC.